This TCR beta chain was recovered during a study of T-cell reconstitution after alpha-beta-depleted transplantation in children (dated by TCRdb to the mid-2010s). For the study in its entirety: Using TCR repertoire profiling, the study followed T-cell immune reconstitution in a quantitative way in children after TCRalphabeta/CD19-depleted allogeneic hematopoietic cell transplantation.

The library was generated by PCR. TCRdb records Illumina HiSeq 2500 as the sequencer. TCR library preparation used molecular barcoding, with unique molecular identifiers applied to normalize quantification of the TCRbeta repertoire. In-frame beta chains were kept once TCRdb had trimmed the public reads at Q25 with fastp and called clones with MiXCR. Here each entry gathers all rows of one CDR3 protein and keeps the most common genes and DNA. For this sample the table gives around 410,000 distinct CDR3 sequences, of which 11% were detected only once. The ten largest clones capture about 5% of the sample. This clonotype showed up just a few times. The antigen it binds to is not known. Base qualities are not at hand, and no much larger clone is one base apart. Including cysteine and phenylalanine, the CDR3 has 12 amino acids. The DNA shown is the 36-base CDR3, in frame from base 1. Per the germline V gene (reference sequence), SEHNR is the CDR1 and FQNEAQ is the CDR2. V loses 6 bases of germline sequence and J loses 5 bases, and the interval between the two ends is 9 bases.

The sample in question was PBMCs from the stem cell graft donor, obtained from the stem cell graft. The rearranged chain carries TRBV7-9 and TRBJ2-3, with the D segment identity uncertain. This clonotype was obtained from a human donor who donated a stem cell graft to a child with acute myeloid leukemia. The sequenced DNA: TGTGCCAGCAGGGGCCCCGAAGATACGCAGTATTTT. This sequence encodes CASRGPEDTQYF.